This passage covers 4 T cell receptor beta chains from one sample sequenced in a study of T cells in tumors after PD-1 blockade. Repertoires were generated with immunoSEQ multiplex PCR, while TCRdb's copy carries only in-frame clones and drops some. The table includes about 59,000 clones, roughly 78% detected once. The source material was PBMCs, sampled before anti-PD-1 treatment. Receptor source: a human donor with basal cell carcinoma.

V gene TRBV5-4 combines with J gene TRBJ1-3; TRBD1 might be the D (6 bases). The CDR3 spans 16 residues. CDR1 is SGHNT, CDR2 YYREEE, per germline (reference sequence). Trimming stripped 0 bases from V and 1 base from J, with 11 bases between. The CDR3 here is CASSLGQAGSGNTIYF. The CDR3 DNA reads as TGTGCCAGCAGCTTGGGACAGGCAGGATCTGGAAACACCATATATTTT. The full variable domain, rest sourced from reference TRBV5-4 and TRBJ1-3, is ETGVTQSPTHLIKTRGQQVTLRCSSQSGHNTVSWYQQALGQGPQFIFQYYREEENGRGNFPPRFSGLQFPNYSSELNVNALELDDSALYLCASSLGQAGSGNTIYFGEGSWLTVV.

The sample holds a few counts of this clone. The V gene is TRBV30, the J gene TRBJ1-1; no clear D gene. This CDR3 is built from 15 residues. Trimming left V 2 bases short and J 0 bases short, with 13 bases between. The germline CDR1 and CDR2 sequences are GTSNPN and SVGIG (reference sequence). The CDR3 sequence: CAWSSRLIMNTEAFF. In nucleotides, the CDR3 is TGTGCCTGGAGTTCAAGGTTGATCATGAACACTGAAGCTTTCTTT.

In this sample, this clone turned up a few times. The chain has TRBV9 and TRBJ2-5; 7 bases match TRBD2. The CDR3 sequence is 16 residues long. V lost 4 bases, J lost 1 base, and 10 bases stayed unmatched. Germline assignment: CDR1 SGDLS and CDR2 YYNGEE. The CDR3 protein is CASSPQAGISQETQYF. The CDR3, as DNA: TGTGCCAGCAGCCCTCAAGCGGGGATAAGCCAAGAGACCCAGTACTTC.

The rearrangement uses TRBV19 and TRBJ2-1; TRBD1 is a possible D gene (5 bases). This CDR3 comprises 17 residues. CDR1 is LNHDA and CDR2 is SQIVND in the germline V gene (reference sequence). Trimming left V 4 bases short and J 0 bases short, with 16 bases between. CDR3 protein: CASSTIRASRSYNEQFF. The CDR3 DNA reads as TGTGCCAGTAGTACGATCAGGGCTTCTCGCTCCTACAATGAGCAGTTCTTC.